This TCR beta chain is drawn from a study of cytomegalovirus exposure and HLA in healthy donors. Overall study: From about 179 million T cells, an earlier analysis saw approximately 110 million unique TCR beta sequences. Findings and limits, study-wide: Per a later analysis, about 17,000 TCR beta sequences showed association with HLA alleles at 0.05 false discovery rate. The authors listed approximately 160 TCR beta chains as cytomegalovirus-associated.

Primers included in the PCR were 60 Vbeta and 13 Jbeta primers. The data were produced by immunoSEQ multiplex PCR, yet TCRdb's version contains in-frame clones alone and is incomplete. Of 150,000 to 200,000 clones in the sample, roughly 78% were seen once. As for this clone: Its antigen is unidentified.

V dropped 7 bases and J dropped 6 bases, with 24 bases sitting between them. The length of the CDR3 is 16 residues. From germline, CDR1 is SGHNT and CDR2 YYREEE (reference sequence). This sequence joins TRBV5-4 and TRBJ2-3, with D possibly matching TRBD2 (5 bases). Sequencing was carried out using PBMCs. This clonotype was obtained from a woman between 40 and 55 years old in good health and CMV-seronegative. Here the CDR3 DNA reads TGTGCCAGCGGCATGGGGAGTAGCCTTTGGAGGGATACGCAGTATTTT. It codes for CASGMGSSLWRDTQYF. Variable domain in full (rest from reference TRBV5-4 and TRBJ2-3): ETGVTQSPTHLIKTRGQQVTLRCSSQSGHNTVSWYQQALGQGPQFIFQYYREEENGRGNFPPRFSGLQFPNYSSELNVNALELDDSALYLCASGMGSSLWRDTQYFGPGTRLTVL.